Below are 8 T cell receptor beta chains sequenced from a single sample in a study of cytomegalovirus exposure and HLA in healthy donors. Using immunoSEQ multiplex PCR, the repertoire was profiled, and TCRdb retains in-frame clones only, with some absent. Altogether a few hundred thousand clones are present, roughly 85% being singletons, with the ten largest covering approximately 1%. Sequenced input: PBMCs. These receptors all stem from a young woman in good health and CMV-seronegative.

The genes are TRBV5-1 and TRBJ2-7, with a possible D match to TRBD2 (5 bases). From germline, CDR1 is SGHRS and CDR2 YFSETQ. The CDR3 extends over 13 amino acids. The V and J ends lost 1 base and 6 bases respectively, with 11 bases between them. CDR3 amino acids: CASSLSGMGEQYF. CDR3 DNA sequence: TGCGCCAGCAGCTTGTCGGGGATGGGCGAGCAGTACTTC.

The chain carries TRBV5-6 and TRBJ1-3; weak D call: TRBD1 (6 bases). Germline CDR1 reads SGHDT; CDR2 reads YYEEEE. Trimming removed 2 bases at V and 2 bases at J, with 11 bases between. CDR3 length equals 15 residues. The CDR3 DNA sequence: TGTGCCAGCAGCTTTGGACAGCTAGCTGGAAACACCATATATTTT. Translating it yields CASSFGQLAGNTIYF.

This clone was seen a single time. The chain recombines TRBV5-6 with TRBJ1-1; 8 bases map to TRBD1. The V segment lost 2 bases and the J segment 2 bases; nucleotides outside the gene matches: 5. The CDR3 extends over 15 amino acids. Per the germline V gene, CDR1 is SGHDT and CDR2 is YYEEEE. Here the CDR3 DNA reads TGTGCCAGCAGCTTACCGGACAGGGCTAACACTGAAGCTTTCTTT. It yields the protein CASSLPDRANTEAFF.

The rearrangement joins TRBV7-8 to TRBJ2-3, with 13 bases lining up with TRBD2. Germline V gene data show CDR1 as SGHVS and CDR2 as FQNEAQ. V dropped 5 bases and J dropped 3; count of bases not matched to a gene: 5. The CDR3 length is 16 residues. The CDR3 sequence: CASSPGLAGVTDTQYF. The CDR3 DNA sequence: TGTGCCAGCAGCCCTGGACTAGCGGGGGTTACAGATACGCAGTATTTT.

V and J are TRBV27 and TRBJ2-1; D gene ambiguous. Germline V CDR1 and CDR2: MNHEY, SMNVEV (reference sequence). The V end lost 3 bases, the J end lost 4 bases, and 7 bases lay between the germline ends. This CDR3 has 13 residues. CDR3 sequence (DNA): TGTGCCAGCAGTTTCCATCAGTACAATGAGCAGTTCTTC. Translated: CASSFHQYNEQFF.

This chain joins TRBV30 and TRBJ1-5; 8 bases map to TRBD1. With V trimmed by 5 bases and J by 7 bases, 10 bases remained unmatched. CDR1 is GTSNPN, CDR2 SVGIG, per germline (reference sequence). The CDR3 loop spans 14 amino acids. CDR3 in amino acids: CAWGRGTGGQPQHF. CDR3 nucleotide sequence: TGTGCCTGGGGGAGGGGCACAGGGGGACAGCCCCAGCATTTT.

The chain combines TRBV11-2 with TRBJ1-2, with TRBD1 as a possible D gene (6 bases). CDR3 length: 13 residues. V was clipped by 1 base and J by 3 bases, with 6 bases between them. Germline loops: CDR1 SGHAT, CDR2 FQNNGV. CDR3 residues: CASSLAGDYGYTF. CDR3 DNA: TGTGCCAGCAGCTTAGCAGGGGACTATGGCTACACCTTC.

The V gene is TRBV7-3, the J gene TRBJ1-3; D possibly corresponds to TRBD1 (5 bases). Trimming removed 1 base at V and 0 bases at J, with 10 bases between. The CDR3 contains 16 residues. Germline V gene data show CDR1 as SGHTA and CDR2 as FQGTGA. CDR3 residues: CASSLSGGDSGNTIYF. The CDR3 DNA is TGTGCCAGCAGCTTAAGCGGGGGAGACTCTGGAAACACCATATATTTT. Together with reference TRBV7-3 and TRBJ1-3, the CDR3 gives the full variable domain: GAGVSQTPSNKVTEKGKYVELRCDPISGHTALYWYRQSLGQGPEFLIYFQGTGAADDSGLPNDRFFAVRPEGSVSTLKIQRTERGDSAVYLCASSLSGGDSGNTIYFGEGSWLTVV.